Listed below are T cell receptor beta chains from one sample, sequenced in a study of shared clonotypes between healthy human individuals. Generated by immunoSEQ multiplex PCR, the TCRdb table keeps only in-frame clones and is missing some. The sample includes about 680,000 clones, about 90% of them seen just once. Sequencing input: naive CD8+ T cells sorted from blood. Receptor source: a man younger than 45 in good health. Both conserved end residues are part of each CDR3. A D gene is named only where the DNA matches it firmly. Size values are once, few and many counts, or a class for expanded clones, and some rows have none.

clone size,V gene,J gene,D gene,CDR3 protein,CDR3 DNA
once,TRBV7-9,TRBJ2-7,TRBD1,CASSTSQGRDRGSEQYF,TGTGCCAGCAGCACTTCCCAGGGACGGGACAGGGGCTCCGAGCAGTACTTC
NA,TRBV9,TRBJ2-5,TRBD2,CASSGKGLAGGETQYF,TGTGCCAGCAGCGGAAAGGGACTAGCGGGAGGGGAGACCCAGTACTTC
NA,TRBV27,TRBJ2-5,TRBD2,CASRLAGGVETQYF,TGTGCCAGCAGACTAGCGGGAGGCGTAGAGACCCAGTACTTC
NA,TRBV5-1,TRBJ2-7,TRBD1,CASSSNPGQSYEQYF,TGCGCCAGCAGCTCGAACCCGGGACAGTCCTACGAGCAGTACTTC
NA,TRBV7-6,TRBJ1-1,TRBD1,CASSLDREGVTEAFF,TGTGCCAGCAGCTTGGACAGGGAGGGAGTCACTGAAGCTTTCTTT
NA,TRBV4-3,TRBJ1-2,NA,CASSQDLADYGYTF,TGCGCCAGCAGCCAAGATTTGGCGGACTATGGCTACACCTTC
few,TRBV14,TRBJ2-2,NA,CASSQYGSIANTGELFF,TGTGCCAGCAGCCAATACGGGAGTATAGCGAACACCGGGGAGCTGTTTTTT
NA,TRBV2,TRBJ1-2,NA,CASSDRPIFYGYTF,TGTGCCAGCAGTGATCGACCTATCTTTTATGGCTACACCTTC
few,TRBV7-3,TRBJ1-1,TRBD1,CASSFDRVTEAFF,TGTGCCAGCAGCTTCGACAGGGTAACTGAAGCTTTCTTT
NA,TRBV19,TRBJ2-7,NA,CASSPETASYEQYF,TGTGCCAGTAGTCCAGAGACAGCCTCCTACGAGCAGTACTTC
NA,TRBV4-3,TRBJ1-2,TRBD1,CASSQDLVTGANYGYTF,TGCGCCAGCAGCCAAGATCTTGTGACAGGGGCTAACTATGGCTACACCTTC
few,TRBV2,TRBJ2-7,NA,CASSEREREQYF,TGTGCCAGCAGTGAACGAGAGAGGGAGCAGTACTTC
once,TRBV28,TRBJ2-7,TRBD2,CASSLKLRTSGNYEQYF,TGTGCCAGCAGTTTGAAATTACGAACTAGCGGGAACTACGAGCAGTACTTC
NA,TRBV13,TRBJ2-7,NA,CASSLGPGLEQYF,TGTGCCAGCAGCTTAGGCCCGGGGCTTGAGCAGTACTTC
NA,TRBV11-2,TRBJ2-7,NA,CASSLLAEQYF,TGTGCCAGCAGCTTACTGGCCGAGCAGTACTTC
NA,TRBV5-8,TRBJ2-7,NA,CASSVGGTVPYEQYF,TGTGCCAGCAGCGTGGGTGGGACGGTCCCCTACGAGCAGTACTTC
NA,TRBV7-6,TRBJ2-1,TRBD2,CASSLGTSAEGEQFF,TGTGCCAGCAGCTTAGGGACTAGCGCTGAGGGTGAGCAGTTCTTC
NA,TRBV27,TRBJ1-4,NA,CASSPLRGGTNEKLFF,TGTGCCAGCAGTCCCCTTAGGGGCGGAACTAATGAAAAACTGTTTTTT
NA,TRBV2,TRBJ2-1,NA,CASRDTRNEQFF,TGTGCCAGCAGGGATACTCGCAATGAGCAGTTCTTC
NA,TRBV27,TRBJ2-7,TRBD1,CASSTGTGDYEQYF,TGTGCCAGCAGCACCGGGACAGGGGACTACGAGCAGTACTTC
NA,TRBV25-1,TRBJ2-1,TRBD1,CASSGTRVDRSDNEQFF,TGTGCCAGCAGTGGCACCCGCGTGGACAGGAGTGACAATGAGCAGTTCTTC
NA,TRBV9,TRBJ2-6,TRBD2,CASSGPGTSGTSGANVLTF,TGTGCCAGCAGCGGACCCGGGACTAGCGGGACCTCTGGGGCCAACGTCCTGACTTTC
NA,TRBV7-9,TRBJ2-1,TRBD2,CASSETSGENNEQFF,TGTGCCAGCAGCGAGACTAGCGGGGAGAACAATGAGCAGTTCTTC
NA,TRBV27,TRBJ2-7,TRBD2,CASISTSGMGEQYF,TGTGCCAGCATTTCGACTAGCGGGATGGGCGAGCAGTACTTC
NA,TRBV29-1,TRBJ2-7,NA,CSVDESYEQYF,TGCAGCGTGGACGAATCCTACGAGCAGTACTTC
NA,TRBV27,TRBJ2-7,TRBD2,CASSFAVQREGGEYEQYF,TGTGCCAGCAGTTTTGCAGTCCAGCGGGAGGGCGGGGAATACGAGCAGTACTTC
NA,TRBV14,TRBJ2-1,NA,CASSQVAPGTSPLDEQFF,TGTGCCAGCAGCCAAGTAGCCCCCGGGACAAGCCCCTTAGATGAGCAGTTCTTC
NA,TRBV19,TRBJ2-1,TRBD2,CASSIWREVGQEQFF,TGTGCCAGTAGTATATGGCGGGAGGTGGGCCAAGAGCAGTTCTTC
NA,TRBV15,TRBJ2-3,NA,CATSRAQGGPPDTQYF,TGTGCCACCAGCAGAGCACAAGGAGGGCCCCCAGATACGCAGTATTTT
NA,TRBV20-1,TRBJ1-2,NA,CSVVGGYTF,TGCAGTGTCGTGGGAGGCTACACCTTC
NA,TRBV11-2,TRBJ2-7,TRBD2,CASSSRGGPTYEQYF,TGTGCCAGCAGCTCTCGGGGAGGGCCCACCTACGAGCAGTACTTC